The sequence of this T cell receptor (beta chain) was determined in a study of shared clonotypes between healthy human individuals. V shed 0 bases, J shed 3 bases, and the junction held 2 bases outside the gene matches. The CDR3 has 14 amino acids. Germline lookup yields CDR1 SGHRS and CDR2 YFSETQ. Only CD45RO-negative cells positively selected for CCR7 counted as naive CD8 cells, so terminally differentiated effector memory CD45RA+ cells were excluded. The repertoire was sequenced with immunoSEQ multiplex PCR; TCRdb's copy has only in-frame clones and lacks some. The table shows millions of clones, with less than 95% occurring only once. The study's findings and limits: Roughly 4.7% was the fraction of naive CD4 clonotypes found shared across a few donors.

On this clone itself: Antigen specificity is unknown.

The clonotype originates from a man between 18 and 29 years old in good health. Source material: naive CD8+ T cells sorted from blood. The rearrangement uses TRBV5-1 and TRBJ1-1, with 7 bases matching TRBD1. CDR3 amino acids: CASSLAGQDTEAFF. DNA of the CDR3: TGCGCCAGCAGCTTGGCCGGACAGGACACTGAAGCTTTCTTT.